This TCR beta chain was identified during a study of siplizumab effects on memory and regulatory T cells. Study findings and constraints: Naive T cells seemed more diverse than memory cells and seemed major alloresponse contributors. Confirmation that proliferating Tregs from siplizumab cultures had suppressive function was not obtained. Only a minority of proliferating CD4+ or CD8+ clones had an assignable naive or memory phenotype, with roughly 75-95% lacking one.

Each sample yielded about 1.1 x 10^5 assayed TCR templates. The data were produced by immunoSEQ multiplex PCR, yet TCRdb's version contains in-frame clones alone and is incomplete. The sample gives 110,000 or so clones, about 90% of which show up once; under 0.75% is in the top ten. Germline V gene data show CDR1 as KGHSH and CDR2 as LQKENI. V lost 4 bases to trimming and J lost 6 bases, with 15 bases between them. The CDR3 is 14 residues long. In the case of this clone: Its antigen remains unidentified.

The receptor was isolated from a human donor in good health. The chain joins TRBV18 to TRBJ1-2, with unresolved D. The sequenced sample consisted of Tregs sorted from blood. DNA for the CDR3: TGTGCCAGCTCACTCTCTCAGGAGCCCCATGGCTACACCTTC. This encodes CASSLSQEPHGYTF.